The 29 T cell receptor beta chains below all came from one sample that was sequenced in a study of OX40 agonist ivuxolimab in advanced cancers. Method: immunoSEQ multiplex PCR; TCRdb's copy keeps in-frame clones and lacks some. The sample consists of 52,000 or so clones, around four fifths of them appearing once. Sample: CD4+ or CD8+ T cells sorted from blood, taken in a trial of the OX40 agonist ivuxolimab. The origin of the receptors is an adult with an advanced solid tumor such as melanoma, head and neck, liver or kidney cancer.

This rearrangement joins TRBV5-6 to TRBJ2-7, with a tentative D call TRBD1 (6 bases). V shed 2 bases and J shed 5 bases, with 14 bases lying between them. There are 14 residues in the CDR3. Per the germline V gene, CDR1 is SGHDT and CDR2 is YYEEEE. Here the CDR3 reads CASSFRGVSHEQYF. The CDR3 nucleotides are TGTGCCAGCAGCTTCAGGGGCGTTAGCCACGAGCAGTACTTC.

The gene calls are TRBV5-4 and TRBJ2-1; 13 bases are a match to TRBD2. Germline V gives CDR1 SGHNT, CDR2 YYREEE (reference sequence). After removal of 6 bases from V and 4 bases from J, the junction contained 4 bases not matched to a gene. This CDR3 is built from 15 residues. CDR3: CASTKTSGGYNEQFF. Here the CDR3 DNA reads TGTGCCAGCACGAAGACTAGCGGGGGGTACAATGAGCAGTTCTTC.

This sequence joins TRBV7-2 and TRBJ1-2; the D gene is possibly TRBD1 (6 bases). Trimming removed 1 base at V and 4 bases at J, with 10 bases between. Germline assignment: CDR1 SGHTA and CDR2 FQGNSA. The length of the CDR3 is 14 residues. The DNA for the CDR3 is TGTGCCAGCAGCTTAGGGGGGGCCACCTATGGCTACACCTTC. Its translation: CASSLGGATYGYTF.

The V and J genes are TRBV29-1 and TRBJ1-1; maybe TRBD1 (6 bases). This CDR3 spans 12 amino acids. The V gene lost 6 bases and the J gene lost 11 bases, with 19 bases spanning the gap. The V gene's germline CDR1 is SQVTM and CDR2 ANQGSEA. This chain's CDR3 is CSVEPGEGAAFF. CDR3 bases: TGCAGCGTAGAACCAGGGGAGGGTGCGGCTTTCTTT. Variable domain in full (rest from reference TRBV29-1 and TRBJ1-1): SAVISQKPSRDICQRGTSLTIQCQVDSQVTMMFWYRQQPGQSLTLIATANQGSEATYESGFVIDKFPISRPNLTFSTLTVSNMSPEDSSIYLCSVEPGEGAAFFGQGTRLTVV.

The chain links TRBV10-3 to TRBJ1-6, with D unclear. The germline V gene encodes CDR1 ENHRY and CDR2 SYGVKD. With 0 bases removed from V and 9 bases from J, the gap between germline ends came to 9 bases. The CDR3 has 14 residues. The CDR3 loop reads CAISESFGSSPLHF. As DNA, the CDR3 is TGTGCCATCAGTGAGTCTTTCGGGAGTTCACCCCTCCACTTT.

The chain is built from TRBV18 and TRBJ1-2; 8 bases map to TRBD1. The CDR3 has 14 amino acids. The V and J ends lost 3 bases and 10 bases, in that order; junction bases with no gene match: 10. Germline CDR1 KGHSH, CDR2 LQKENI. The CDR3 DNA sequence: TGTGCCAGCTCACCCCAGGACAGGGAGGGCACCTACACCTTC. This gives the protein CASSPQDREGTYTF.

The rearrangement joins TRBV7-2 to TRBJ2-2; tentative D call: TRBD2 (7 bases). The ends were cut back, 1 base at V and 5 bases at J, with 11 bases in the middle. This CDR3 contains 15 residues. In germline, CDR1 is SGHTA, CDR2 FQGNSA. Here the CDR3 DNA reads TGTGCCAGCAGCTTAGTACAGGGAGGGACCGGGGAGCTGTTTTTT. It translates to CASSLVQGGTGELFF. The variable domain in full, with the rest retrieved from reference TRBV7-2 and TRBJ2-2, is GAGVSQSPSNKVTEKGKDVELRCDPISGHTALYWYRQSLGQGLEFLIYFQGNSAPDKSGLPSDRFSAERTGGSVSTLTIQRTQQEDSAVYLCASSLVQGGTGELFFGEGSRLTVL.

The table lists this clone with a few counts. At the DNA level, this CDR3 is encoded by other sequences in the same sample as well. This sequence joins TRBV5-4 and TRBJ1-4; the match to TRBD1 covers 8 bases. After removal of 0 bases from V and 8 bases from J, the junction contained 6 bases not matched to a gene. The CDR3 consists of 15 residues. CDR1 is SGHNT, CDR2 YYREEE, per germline (reference sequence). CDR3 sequence reads: CASSLETGAPEKLFF. DNA for the CDR3: TGTGCCAGCAGCTTGGAGACAGGGGCTCCCGAAAAACTGTTTTTT.

CDR3: CASSEQGGQSEQFF. The CDR3 DNA sequence: TGTGCCAGCAGTGAGCAGGGGGGCCAATCGGAGCAGTTCTTC. The chain links TRBV6-4 to TRBJ2-1; perhaps TRBD1 as D (7 bases). This CDR3 has 14 amino acids. The V gene's germline CDR1 is MRHNA and CDR2 SNTAGT. V was cut by 3 bases and J by 10 bases, with 16 bases left in between.

The V gene is TRBV19, the J gene TRBJ2-3, with 7 bases identical to TRBD2. CDR3 length equals 14 residues. Losses at the gene ends were 1 base for V and 5 bases for J; bases not matched to a gene: 3. Germline values: CDR1 LNHDA, CDR2 SQIVND (reference sequence). The CDR3 DNA is TGTGCCAGTAGTATAGCATGGGGGGGAGATACGCAGTATTTT. Its protein product is CASSIAWGGDTQYF.

The chain is built from TRBV28 and TRBJ2-6; D unclear. The V gene's germline CDR1 is MDHEN and CDR2 SYDVKM. This CDR3 is 14 amino acids long. Trimming cost V 7 bases and J 0 bases, with 7 bases left between them. The CDR3 reads CASIDLSGANVLTF. The CDR3 nucleotides are TGTGCCAGCATTGACCTCTCTGGGGCCAACGTCCTGACTTTC.

V usage is TRBV7-3 and J usage is TRBJ2-3, with a possible D match to TRBD2 (6 bases). Per germline, CDR1 SGHTA and CDR2 FQGTGA. Trimming took 4 bases from V and 6 from J, leaving 20 bases between them. The CDR3 runs 16 residues. For the CDR3, the DNA is TGTGCCAGCAGCTCCCAGGGCGGGGTATTTTCGGATACGCAGTATTTT. Its translation is CASSSQGGVFSDTQYF. Variable domain in full (rest from reference TRBV7-3 and TRBJ2-3): GAGVSQTPSNKVTEKGKYVELRCDPISGHTALYWYRQSLGQGPEFLIYFQGTGAADDSGLPNDRFFAVRPEGSVSTLKIQRTERGDSAVYLCASSSQGGVFSDTQYFGPGTRLTVL.

The chain employs TRBV5-1 and TRBJ2-1; 14 nucleotides agree with TRBD2. The V and J ends lost 4 bases and 5 bases, in that order; junction bases with no gene match: 8. CDR1 SGHRS and CDR2 YFSETQ come from the germline V gene. The CDR3 length is 17 residues. DNA for the CDR3: TGCGCCAGCAGCCTGTCCGGGACTAGCGGGGGAAACAATGAGCAGTTCTTC. Protein: CASSLSGTSGGNNEQFF.

DNA for the CDR3: TGTGCCACAGCCACCGCGTACGAGCAGTACTTC. As protein: CATATAYEQYF. This chain connects TRBV28 to TRBJ2-7; D unclear. Germline V gene lookup returns CDR1 MDHEN and CDR2 SYDVKM. V was shortened by 10 bases and J by 4 bases, with 11 bases between the two germline ends. The CDR3 extends over 11 amino acids.

The V call is TRBV7-9, the J call TRBJ1-5; D might be TRBD1 (6 bases). This CDR3 is built from 14 residues. CDR1 SEHNR and CDR2 FQNEAQ come from the germline V gene (reference sequence). Deletions cut 4 bases from V and 5 bases from J, with 12 bases between. CDR3 residues: CASSSQGGDQPQHF. CDR3 bases: TGTGCCAGCAGCTCACAGGGTGGGGATCAGCCCCAGCATTTT.

This clone was observed a handful of times. The chain carries TRBV2 and TRBJ1-1; the D is unclear. The CDR3 runs to 15 residues. The V end lost 2 bases, the J end lost 1 base, and 11 bases lay between the germline ends. From germline, CDR1 is SNHLY and CDR2 FYNNEI. The CDR3 DNA follows: TGTGCCAGCAGTGAAAGGAGGGTTGGGAACACTGAAGCTTTCTTT. It encodes CASSERRVGNTEAFF.

This rearrangement joins TRBV7-3 to TRBJ2-3; TRBD2 matches 7 bases. Trimming took 5 bases from V and 0 from J; bases not matched to a gene: 2. Germline values: CDR1 SGHTA, CDR2 FQGTGA. The CDR3 loop spans 14 amino acids. CDR3 region: CASSKAGSTDTQYF. Written as DNA, the CDR3 is TGTGCCAGCAGCAAAGCGGGGAGCACAGATACGCAGTATTTT.

The sample holds a few counts of this clone. The rearrangement links TRBV7-2 to TRBJ2-5; unclear D gene. V was trimmed by 11 bases and J by 2 bases, leaving 15 bases between them. Germline V gene lookup returns CDR1 SGHTA and CDR2 FQGNSA. This CDR3 region has 13 residues. CDR3 coding DNA: TGTGCCGGCTCTAAGGGCATTCAAGAGACCCAGTACTTC. Translation gives CAGSKGIQETQYF.

This rearrangement joins TRBV5-1 to TRBJ2-7; maybe TRBD1 (6 bases). Germline V gene sequence: CDR1 SGHRS, CDR2 YFSETQ. V shed 4 bases and J shed 3 bases, with 14 bases lying between them. The CDR3 sequence is 14 residues long. The CDR3 DNA follows: TGCGCCAGCAGCATTAGCGAGGGGGACTACGAGCAGTACTTC. It yields the protein CASSISEGDYEQYF.

The V gene is TRBV7-2, the J gene TRBJ2-7; possibly TRBD1 for D (6 bases). The CDR3 has 15 residues. The V gene lost 4 bases and the J gene lost 3 bases, with 16 bases spanning the gap. Per germline, CDR1 SGHTA and CDR2 FQGNSA. This chain's CDR3 is CASSSRTDGDYEQYF. CDR3 nucleotide sequence: TGTGCCAGCAGCTCCCGGACAGATGGGGACTACGAGCAGTACTTC.

V is TRBV27 and J is TRBJ2-3, with D possibly called TRBD1 or TRBD2 (5 bases each). Trimming stripped 3 bases from V and 2 bases from J, with 15 bases between. This CDR3 region has 16 residues. Germline V lookup: CDR1 MNHEY, CDR2 SMNVEV (reference sequence). CDR3 protein: CASSLQGRRITDTQYF. CDR3 coding DNA: TGTGCCAGCAGTTTGCAGGGACGAAGGATCACAGATACGCAGTATTTT.

The V gene is TRBV6-1, the J gene TRBJ2-4; D is unresolved. The length of the CDR3 is 16 residues. Germline assignment: CDR1 MNHNS and CDR2 SASEGT. The V end lost 0 bases, the J end lost 6 bases, and 15 bases lay between the germline ends. For the CDR3, the DNA is TGTGCCAGCAGTGAAGCGCGTTACAATTTCGGAAACATTCAGTACTTC. This sequence encodes CASSEARYNFGNIQYF.

The CDR3 reads CASSLQGGAGGQYF. In nucleotides, the CDR3 is TGTGCCAGCAGCTTACAGGGTGGAGCAGGGGGGCAGTACTTC. The genes are TRBV11-3 and TRBJ2-7; 7 positions match TRBD1. Germline CDR1 and CDR2: SGHNT and YENEEA. V trimming: 2 bases; J trimming: 9 bases; junction bases outside the gene matches: 10. The CDR3 totals 14 residues.

The gene calls are TRBV18 and TRBJ1-1; 9 bases agree with TRBD1. Germline-derived CDR1 and CDR2 are KGHSH and LQKENI. CDR3 length: 15 residues. J lost 5 bases, V lost 5 bases, and 9 bases had no gene match. The CDR3 region is CASSSQSGTGTEAFF. CDR3 sequence (DNA): TGTGCCAGCTCATCCCAATCCGGGACAGGGACTGAAGCTTTCTTT.

In this sample, this clone turned up many times. This chain links TRBV28 with TRBJ1-2; TRBD1 might be the D (5 bases). The CDR3 sequence is 14 residues long. Germline assignment: CDR1 MDHEN and CDR2 SYDVKM. V was trimmed by 2 bases and J by 6 bases, leaving 13 bases between them. The CDR3 region has the DNA TGTGCCAGCAGTTTAGAGGGGCCCCAGGATGGCTACACCTTC. This translates into CASSLEGPQDGYTF.

This sequence joins TRBV19 and TRBJ2-1, with 8 bases that match TRBD2. Germline V CDR1 and CDR2: LNHDA, SQIVND (reference sequence). Trimming at V came to 3 bases and at J to 9 bases, leaving 7 bases not matched to a gene. The CDR3 extends over 14 amino acids. In DNA, the CDR3 is TGTGCCAGTAGTATCCTGACTAGCGCCGGTGAGCAGTTCTTC. Its protein product is CASSILTSAGEQFF.

J is TRBJ2-7 and V is TRBV6-1; 9 nucleotides match TRBD2. Per germline, CDR1 MNHNS and CDR2 SASEGT. V was pared by 4 bases and J by 7 bases, with 14 bases of the junction left unmatched. The CDR3 is made up of 16 amino acids. The CDR3 bases are TGTGCCAGCAGTGCCGAAAGTAGCGGGGGCCCTTGGGAGCAGTACTTC. Its protein product is CASSAESSGGPWEQYF.

V is TRBV6-5 and J is TRBJ1-1, with no clear D. There are 13 residues in the CDR3. The V end was cut by 5 bases, the J end by 12 bases, with 19 bases between. Germline V lookup: CDR1 MNHEY, CDR2 SVGAGI. For the CDR3, the DNA is TGTGCCAGCAGTGAAGCCTCCGAGGGCACGACTTTCTTT. As protein: CASSEASEGTTFF.

There are a few counts of this clone. The V gene is TRBV19, the J gene TRBJ2-3, with 14 positions matching TRBD2. The CDR3 extends over 17 amino acids. The germline V gene has CDR1 LNHDA and CDR2 SQIVND (reference sequence). V lost 6 bases and J lost 1; bases outside the gene matches: 6. This CDR3 is CASRKKTSGGGTDTQYF. CDR3 in DNA: TGTGCCAGTAGAAAAAAGACTAGCGGGGGGGGCACAGATACGCAGTATTTT.